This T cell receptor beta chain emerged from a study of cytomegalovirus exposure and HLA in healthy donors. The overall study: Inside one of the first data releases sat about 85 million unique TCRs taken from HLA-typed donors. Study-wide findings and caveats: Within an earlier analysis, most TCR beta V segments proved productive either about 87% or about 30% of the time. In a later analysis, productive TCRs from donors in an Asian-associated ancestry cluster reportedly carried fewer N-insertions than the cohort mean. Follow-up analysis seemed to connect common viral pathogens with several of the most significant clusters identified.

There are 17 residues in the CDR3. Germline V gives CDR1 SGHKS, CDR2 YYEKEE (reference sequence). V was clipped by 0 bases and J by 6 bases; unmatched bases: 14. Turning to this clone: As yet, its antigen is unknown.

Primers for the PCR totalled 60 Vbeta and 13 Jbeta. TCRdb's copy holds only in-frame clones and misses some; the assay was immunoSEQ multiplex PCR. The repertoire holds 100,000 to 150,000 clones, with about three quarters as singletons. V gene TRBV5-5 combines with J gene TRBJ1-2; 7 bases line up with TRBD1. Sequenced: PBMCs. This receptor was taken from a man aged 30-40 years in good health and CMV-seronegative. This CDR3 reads CASSLGWLQGLRNGYTF. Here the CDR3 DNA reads TGTGCCAGCAGCTTGGGGTGGTTACAGGGGCTCCGGAATGGCTACACCTTC.